The T cell receptor (beta chain) described here comes from a study of cytomegalovirus exposure and HLA in healthy donors. The study's findings and limits: In an earlier analysis, in fewer than 700 donors, most V segments appeared productive either ~87% or ~30% of the time. The study had only CMV serostatus as immune exposure information.

The PCR used 60 Vbeta and 13 Jbeta primers. TCRdb's copy holds only in-frame clones and misses some; the assay was immunoSEQ multiplex PCR. The sample lists 180,000 or so clones, 80% occurring once. V lost 0 bases and J lost 2, with 13 bases in between. Germline V gives CDR1 MNHEY, CDR2 SVGAGI. This CDR3 comprises 16 residues. Remarks on this clone: Its antigen is unidentified.

The sequenced material came from PBMCs. J is TRBJ1-2 and V is TRBV6-5; a weak D match, TRBD1 (5 bases). The clonotype comes from a girl between 10 and 17 years old in good health and CMV-seropositive. The CDR3 sequence is CASSYSKGRFNYGYTF. The DNA of the CDR3 is TGTGCCAGCAGTTACTCGAAGGGGCGGTTCAACTATGGCTACACCTTC.